What follows are 18 T cell receptor beta chains derived from one specimen sequenced in a study of read filtering for tumor transcriptome and immune sequencing. From around 0.4 ug of RNA, a library with molecular barcoded alpha/delta and beta/gamma adaptors was made. TCRdb redid the calling of the reads with MiXCR, one entry per CDR3 protein. In the table there are about 57,000 distinct CDR3 sequences, more than 20% of which are singletons. Sequencing input: a population of CD138-negative cells sorted from bone marrow. Source of these receptors: a donor at least 40 years old with multiple myeloma.

The table lists this clonotype with many counts. The CDR3 region is CASSQDGAGRATNEKLFF. For the CDR3, the DNA is TGCGCCAGCAGCCAAGACGGTGCAGGGAGGGCAACTAATGAAAAACTGTTTTTT. The chain has TRBV4-1 and TRBJ1-4; D perhaps matches TRBD1 (5 bases). Looked up from germline, CDR1 is MGHRA and CDR2 is YSYEKL. V lost 0 bases and J 0 bases, leaving 14 bases between the germline ends. The CDR3 covers 18 residues.

With respect to this clonotype: This CDR3 fails to terminate in the conserved phenylalanine or tryptophan, so it likely reflects a read error. No DNA is shown, since the ends of the CDR3 on it are uncertain; the CDR3 is the one TCRdb lists. V and J are TRBV12-3 or TRBV12-4 and TRBJ1-5; the table's D call, TRBD1, was not checked against the DNA. The CDR3 is 16 residues long, counting both termini. CDR3 sequence: CASSPDTGGLNQPPRV.

Many counts were recorded for this clonotype. The J gene is TRBJ2-3, the V gene TRBV4-1; no firm D call. The CDR3 has 13 amino acids. V was cut by 4 bases and J by 0 bases, with 5 bases left in between. Germline V gives CDR1 MGHRA, CDR2 YSYEKL. The CDR3 loop reads CASSLESTDTQYF. The CDR3 region has the DNA TGCGCCAGCAGCCTAGAGAGCACAGATACGCAGTATTTT.

The V call is TRBV6-5, the J call TRBJ2-5, with D possibly TRBD1 on 5 matching bases. Germline V lookup: CDR1 MNHEY, CDR2 SVGAGI. V was clipped by 8 bases and J by 7 bases, with 14 bases between them. The CDR3 sequence is 12 residues long. The CDR3 is CASSPNQGTQYF. The CDR3 DNA sequence: TGTGCCAGCTCTCCAAACCAGGGGACCCAGTACTTC.

This clonotype occurred many times. The chain uses TRBV7-3 and TRBJ2-3; 9 bases align to TRBD1. The J segment lost 6 bases and the V segment lost 4 bases, leaving 2 bases of the junction unmatched. This CDR3 contains 13 residues. Looked up from germline, CDR1 is SGHTA and CDR2 is FQGTGA. The CDR3 here is CASSSDRGDTQYF. In DNA, the CDR3 is TGTGCCAGCAGCTCAGACAGGGGGGATACGCAGTATTTT.

About this clonotype itself: This may be a read error, as it is one base from a much larger clone. The conserved final phenylalanine or tryptophan is absent from the CDR3, which likely points to a read error. The CDR3 DNA reads TGTGCCAGCAGCTTAGAGGCAGGGGGCTCCTACAATGAGCAGTTCCTC. Amino acids: CASSLEAGGSYNEQFL. The V call is TRBV7-8, the J call TRBJ2-1, with 7 bases identical to TRBD1. Per germline, CDR1 SGHVS and CDR2 FQNEAQ. This CDR3 has 16 amino acids. Losses at the gene ends were 1 base for V and 0 bases for J; bases not matched to a gene: 3.

V gene TRBV7-9 combines with J gene TRBJ2-1; D is perhaps TRBD2 (6 bases). Trimming shortened V by 3 bases and J by 7 bases, and 10 bases separated the two germline ends. Germline V gene data show CDR1 as SEHNR and CDR2 as FQNEAQ (reference sequence). The CDR3 has 13 amino acids. This CDR3 reads CASSFRSGNEQFF. CDR3 in DNA: TGTGCCAGCAGCTTTCGCAGCGGGAATGAGCAGTTCTTC. The full variable domain, rest sourced from reference TRBV7-9 and TRBJ2-1, is DTGVSQNPRHKITKRGQNVTFRCDPISEHNRLYWYRQTLGQGPEFLTYFQNEAQLEKSRLLSDRFSAERPKGSFSTLEIQRTEQGDSAMYLCASSFRSGNEQFFGPGTRLTVL.

The sample holds a few counts of this clonotype. A much larger clone lies one base from this, so it may be a read error. A read error is likely, as this CDR3 ends without the conserved phenylalanine or tryptophan. This chain joins TRBV20-1 and TRBJ1-1; D may be TRBD1 (6 bases). From germline, CDR1 is DFQATT and CDR2 SNEGSKA (reference sequence). CDR3 length: 15 amino acids. The CDR3 DNA reads TGCAGTGCTAGCGCCCCCAGGGGCCGGAACAGTGAAGCTTTCTTG. This gives the protein CSASAPRGRNSEAFL.

In this sample, this clonotype turned up many times. This chain links TRBV2 with TRBJ2-2; D is unresolved. Germline V gene sequence: CDR1 SNHLY, CDR2 FYNNEI. Trimming removed 1 base from V and 0 bases from J, with 15 bases in between. CDR3 length: 18 residues. The CDR3 DNA follows: TGTGCCAGCAGTGAAGATTATGGTGGCGGCTCGAACACCGGGGAGCTGTTTTTT. Its translation is CASSEDYGGGSNTGELFF.

This clonotype was seen repeatedly, ten times or more. V and J are TRBV5-1 and TRBJ1-1; D ambiguous. With 8 bases removed from V and 1 base from J, the gap between germline ends came to 18 bases. The CDR3 is 15 amino acids. Germline CDR1 reads SGHRS; CDR2 reads YFSETQ. The CDR3 DNA follows: TGCGCCAGTACACAAAATGGTTTCGGGAACACTGAAGCTTTCTTT. Translating gives CASTQNGFGNTEAFF.

In its sample, this clonotype was seen many times. This chain uses TRBV15 with TRBJ2-7, with a possible D match to TRBD1 (6 bases). The V end lost 6 bases, the J end lost 5 bases, and 20 bases lay between the germline ends. The V gene's germline CDR1 is LNHNV and CDR2 YYDKDF (reference sequence). The CDR3 runs 15 residues. DNA of the CDR3: TGTGCCACCAGTAAAGATACACCCCAGGGGAACGAGCAGTACTTC. It codes for CATSKDTPQGNEQYF.

This clonotype was detected ten times or more. The rearrangement joins TRBV5-1 to TRBJ1-5; maybe TRBD1 (6 bases). Germline V gene sequence: CDR1 SGHRS, CDR2 YFSETQ. Trimming left V 4 bases short and J 2 bases short, with 10 bases between. CDR3 length: 14 amino acids. The CDR3 protein is CASSKEGGNQPQHF. As DNA, the CDR3 is TGCGCCAGCAGCAAGGAGGGGGGCAATCAGCCCCAGCATTTT.

In this sample, this clonotype turned up many times. V usage is TRBV11-2 and J usage is TRBJ2-7, with D perhaps matching TRBD1 (6 bases). Germline CDR1 SGHAT, CDR2 FQNNGV. CDR3 length equals 15 residues. The ends were cut back, 5 bases at V and 6 bases at J, with 20 bases in the middle. The CDR3 protein is CASSRSTGLRVEQYF. DNA of the CDR3: TGTGCCAGCAGCCGTTCAACAGGGTTGAGGGTCGAGCAGTACTTC.

As regards this clonotype: This may arise from a read error, as a much more abundant clone is one base away. The rearrangement links TRBV19 to TRBJ2-1, with D perhaps matching TRBD2 (5 bases). The V gene's germline CDR1 is LNHDA and CDR2 SQIVND (reference sequence). This CDR3 spans 15 amino acids. The CDR3, as DNA: TGTGCCAGTAGTATGATGGCGGGCAGACCCAATGACCAGTTCTTC. Translation: CASSMMAGRPNDQFF.

This clonotype was counted ten times or more. This sequence joins TRBV5-6 and TRBJ2-7; 7 nucleotides agree with TRBD2. CDR1 SGHDT and CDR2 YYEEEE come from the germline V gene. J gave up 2 bases and V 4 bases, and 0 bases lay outside the gene matches. This CDR3 spans 12 amino acids. DNA for the CDR3: TGTGCCAGCAGCGCGGGAGCCTACGAGCAGTACTTC. Translation: CASSAGAYEQYF.

To note about this clonotype: Being one base from a much bigger clone, this may be a read error. This CDR3 fails to terminate in the conserved phenylalanine or tryptophan, so it likely reflects a read error. V is TRBV25-1 and J is TRBJ1-1; D perhaps matches TRBD1 (6 bases). Germline V gene lookup returns CDR1 MGHDK and CDR2 SYGVNS. The CDR3 consists of 14 residues. Trimming pared 4 bases from V and 1 base from J, leaving 10 bases between. The CDR3 DNA reads TGTGCCAGCAGTGTTACAGGGAGGAACACTGAAGCTTTCTCT. Translation: CASSVTGRNTEAFS.

On this clonotype itself: Given the absence of the conserved phenylalanine or tryptophan at the CDR3 end, a read error is likely. This chain joins TRBV28 and TRBJ2-6; D gene ambiguous. The CDR3 consists of 18 residues. V was cut by 6 bases and J by 1 base, with 19 bases left in between. In germline, CDR1 is MDHEN, CDR2 SYDVKM. Here the CDR3 reads CASRTPQSDLSGANVLTS. CDR3 DNA: TGTGCCAGCAGGACACCCCAATCGGACCTATCTGGGGCCAACGTCCTGACTTCC.

V is TRBV15 and J is TRBJ2-6; D remains ambiguous. This CDR3 is built from 15 residues. Germline assignment: CDR1 LNHNV and CDR2 YYDKDF (reference sequence). V lost 2 bases and J lost 8, with 13 bases in between. CDR3 in DNA: TGTGCCACCAGCAGAAACGATGTCGGGCCCAACGTCCTGACTTTC. It yields the protein CATSRNDVGPNVLTF.